A selection of T cell receptor beta chains follows, all from one sample in a study of blood T cell repertoires in COVID-19. The data were produced by immunoSEQ multiplex PCR, yet TCRdb's version contains in-frame clones alone and is incomplete. The repertoire holds roughly 60,000 clones, with 80% to 85% as singletons. The sequencing sample was made of peripheral blood. The receptor source for this set is a man in his fifties or sixties with COVID-19, enrolled during active disease. The CDR3 runs from the conserved cysteine through the conserved F or W. The order of the fields is D gene, J gene, V gene, clone size, CDR3 protein, CDR3 DNA. D genes are given only for firm matches. Expanded clones are given a class, and other clones once, few, many or no size at all.

. | TRBJ1-4 | TRBV28 | . | CASSRHTTNEKLFF | TGTGCCAGCAGCAGACATACAACTAATGAAAAACTGTTTTTT
. | TRBJ1-1 | TRBV29-1 | once | CSVSDPSGTEAFF | TGCAGCGTTAGCGACCCCTCGGGGACTGAAGCTTTCTTT
. | TRBJ1-1 | TRBV28 | . | CASSLVGVNTEAFF | TGTGCCAGCAGTTTAGTAGGAGTTAACACTGAAGCTTTCTTT
TRBD1 | TRBJ1-3 | TRBV5-1 | . | CASSPGQGLNTIYF | TGCGCCAGCAGCCCCGGACAGGGTCTAAACACCATATATTTT
. | TRBJ2-5 | TRBV14 | . | CASSQGLSPGETQYF | TGTGCCAGCAGCCAAGGATTGTCGCCGGGAGAGACCCAGTACTTC
. | TRBJ1-1 | TRBV19 | . | CASSISLQMNTEAFF | TGTGCCAGTAGTATTTCTCTACAGATGAACACTGAAGCTTTCTTT
. | TRBJ1-5 | TRBV6-5 | . | CASRGDRRGNQPQHF | TGTGCCAGCAGGGGTGACAGGCGTGGCAATCAGCCCCAGCATTTT
TRBD1 | TRBJ2-1 | TRBV6-5 | . | CASSYSQGTNEQFF | TGTGCCAGCAGTTACTCACAGGGGACAAATGAGCAGTTCTTC
TRBD1 | TRBJ2-2 | TRBV4-2 | few | CASSPGGPNTGELFF | TGTGCCAGCAGCCCAGGGGGCCCCAACACCGGGGAGCTGTTTTTT
. | TRBJ1-1 | TRBV7-6 | . | CASSPSRDTQGTEAFF | TGTGCCAGCAGCCCAAGCCGGGACACCCAAGGGACTGAAGCTTTCTTT
. | TRBJ1-4 | TRBV7-9 | . | CASSLDGAVNEKLFF | TGTGCCAGCAGCTTAGATGGGGCGGTTAATGAAAAACTGTTTTTT
. | TRBJ1-1 | TRBV30 | . | CAWSKWDYGAFF | TGTGCCTGGTCCAAGTGGGACTATGGGGCTTTCTTT
. | TRBJ1-1 | TRBV6-5 | . | CASSYSGQLNTEAFF | TGTGCCAGCAGTTACTCCGGACAGCTTAACACTGAAGCTTTCTTT
TRBD1 | TRBJ1-6 | TRBV27 | . | CASSQGQDNSPLHF | TGTGCCAGCAGCCAAGGACAGGATAATTCACCCCTCCACTTT
. | TRBJ2-2 | TRBV7-9 | . | CASSSGLPNTGELFF | TGTGCCAGCAGCTCCGGACTGCCGAACACCGGGGAGCTGTTTTTT
TRBD2 | TRBJ2-3 | TRBV5-1 | once | CASSLDLGRGTDTQYF | TGCGCCAGCAGCTTGGACCTCGGGAGGGGCACAGATACGCAGTATTTT